Listed below are T cell receptor beta chains from one sample, sequenced in a study of CXCR3-negative and CXCR3-positive naive CD8 T cells. TCRdb reprocessed the 5' RACE reads and stores each CDR3 protein as one record, lacking DNA. In total, the table holds about 50,000 distinct CDR3 sequences. Sequencing used naive CXCR3+ CD8+ T cells from blood. The receptor set was obtained from a human donor in good health. Some clones in this sample may be carry-over from other donors' samples. Each CDR3 is given with its conserved first and last residue.

J gene,V gene,CDR3 protein
TRBJ1-6,TRBV11-2,CASSSLYNSPLHF
TRBJ2-7,TRBV7-6,CASSLWTGAGYEQYF
TRBJ1-5,TRBV20-1,CSAMGARVLNQPQHF
TRBJ2-7,TRBV4-3,CASSQDPWNEQYF
TRBJ2-1,TRBV4-2,CASSQGASGGTEQFF
TRBJ2-2,TRBV11-2,CASSPSGLNTGELFF
TRBJ2-2,TRBV7-8,CASSLGQGETGELFF
TRBJ2-5,TRBV11-2,CASSSRQGQGASKETQYF
TRBJ2-5,TRBV28,CASSRTGAKETQYF
TRBJ2-4,TRBV5-1,CASSSGPGWAKNIQYF
TRBJ2-2,TRBV4-3,CASSQDPQGSTGELFF
TRBJ2-7,TRBV19,CASSPGTGDYEQYF
TRBJ2-7,TRBV5-4,CASTTVGTGGFHEQYF
TRBJ1-4,TRBV4-2,CASSQGVSEKLFF
TRBJ1-2,TRBV29-1,CSVDGVGGNYGYTF
TRBJ1-6,TRBV5-1,CASSFQDYNSPLHF
TRBJ2-1,TRBV6-5,CASSYSNRANNEQFF
TRBJ2-4,TRBV28,CASSPTLRGRTGRGELAKNIQYF
TRBJ1-5,TRBV6-2/TRBV6-3,CASRQGRNQPQHF
TRBJ2-1,TRBV11-3,CASSLISAPGDEQFF
TRBJ2-7,TRBV10-3,CAIGDSYDAYF
TRBJ2-7,TRBV21-1,CASSKAGVDIYEQYF
TRBJ2-7,TRBV5-1,CASSWGLAGGKSEQYF
TRBJ2-7,TRBV7-2,CASSLGASYEQYF
TRBJ2-3,TRBV6-6,CASRAAIADTQYF
TRBJ2-7,TRBV7-8,CASSLLGDYEQCF
TRBJ2-3,TRBV12-3/TRBV12-4,CATIGQGQDTQYF
TRBJ2-7,TRBV27,CATLFRLANAYEQYF
TRBJ1-3,TRBV4-2,CASSPGGDGNTIYF
TRBJ2-7,TRBV19,CASSLWEMPNEQYF
TRBJ2-7,TRBV28,CASSFGIGAYEQYF
TRBJ2-5,TRBV10-3,CAISADRPQETQYF
TRBJ1-2,TRBV7-8,CASSLGWKKPNYGYTF
TRBJ1-5,TRBV12-3/TRBV12-4,CASSYGQHNQPQHF
TRBJ2-1,TRBV4-2,CASSQDQVGYEQFF
TRBJ2-7,TRBV12-3/TRBV12-4,CASSPVQGLYEQYF
TRBJ2-1,TRBV6-5,CASSYLSAGRSYNEQFF
TRBJ2-5,TRBV12-3/TRBV12-4,CASSSIVQGGETQYF
TRBJ2-7,TRBV9,CASSVGGDLYEQYF